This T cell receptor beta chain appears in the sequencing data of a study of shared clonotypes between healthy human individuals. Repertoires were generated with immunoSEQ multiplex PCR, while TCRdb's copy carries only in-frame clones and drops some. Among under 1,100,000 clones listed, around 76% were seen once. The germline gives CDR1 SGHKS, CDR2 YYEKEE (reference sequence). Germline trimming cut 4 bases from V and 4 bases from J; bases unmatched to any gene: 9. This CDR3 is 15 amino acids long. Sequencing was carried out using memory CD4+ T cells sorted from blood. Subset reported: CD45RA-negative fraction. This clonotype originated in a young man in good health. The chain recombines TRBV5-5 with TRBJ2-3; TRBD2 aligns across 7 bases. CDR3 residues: CASSPRLAVADTQYF. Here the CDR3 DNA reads TGTGCCAGCAGCCCCCGACTAGCTGTGGCAGATACGCAGTATTTT.